The rows below give T cell receptor beta chains drawn from one sample of a study of blood T cell repertoires in COVID-19. The data were produced by immunoSEQ multiplex PCR, yet TCRdb's version contains in-frame clones alone and is incomplete. The repertoire holds around 290,000 clones, approximately 89% seen once, with approximately 8.1% in the top ten. Sequences were obtained from peripheral blood. These TCRs come from a woman aged 50 to 60 who had recovered from COVID-19. Each CDR3 is given with its conserved first and last residue. Clone size is shown for a subset of rows, as once, few, many or a class of expanded clone.

TRBV6-1	TRBJ1-2	NA	13	CASSEGRGYGYTF
TRBV5-5	TRBJ1-2	few	17	CASNPETGWSVNYGYTF
TRBV3-1/TRBV3-2	TRBJ2-6	NA	15	CASSLAGGRANVLTF
TRBV30	TRBJ2-5	NA	13	CAWSVPGGATQYF
TRBV6-6	TRBJ2-1	NA	17	CASSRVTSGSSYNEQFF
TRBV19	TRBJ1-1	once	14	CASSRNTGNTEAFF
TRBV3-1/TRBV3-2	TRBJ2-7	NA	15	CASSQGAGPSYEQYF
TRBV28	TRBJ1-5	NA	12	CASSSRTGRKHF
TRBV6-5	TRBJ2-5	NA	14	CASRLAGGGETQYF
TRBV5-8	TRBJ2-1	NA	15	CASSPRLPLYNEQFF
TRBV5-1	TRBJ2-3	once	16	CASSGGQGMRADTQYF
TRBV2	TRBJ1-4	NA	14	CASREEPRTEKLFF
TRBV28	TRBJ1-5	NA	17	CASSLWTGEALNQPQHF
TRBV28	TRBJ2-7	NA	12	CATLGLSYEQYF
TRBV19	TRBJ2-1	NA	14	CASSKAVSFNEQFF
TRBV28	TRBJ2-2	NA	13	CASLTGNTGELFF
TRBV4-3	TRBJ2-1	NA	17	CASSQSLLAGGPHEQFF
TRBV10-3	TRBJ2-2	NA	16	CAISAGTGEVTGELFF
TRBV19	TRBJ2-7	NA	14	CASSTTGDVYEQYF
TRBV5-1	TRBJ2-3	NA	16	CASSLAAGERTDTQYF
TRBV5-4	TRBJ2-5	NA	15	CASSPGLAAQETQYF
TRBV29-1	TRBJ2-5	NA	14	CSVSPGTPQETQYF
TRBV18	TRBJ1-2	NA	14	CASSPDRASRGYTF
TRBV5-4	TRBJ2-2	NA	16	CASSRRLAANTGELFF
TRBV7-2	TRBJ2-3	once	15	CASSSNSGSTDTQYF
TRBV28	TRBJ1-1	NA	14	CASSLGGASTEAFF
TRBV27	TRBJ2-7	few	12	CASSLSTGVLYF
TRBV13	TRBJ1-5	once	16	CASSLSRGDSNQPQHF
TRBV29-1	TRBJ2-2	once	14	CSVARTGNTGELFF
TRBV28	TRBJ1-2	NA	14	CASSLGQGNYGYTF
TRBV11-3	TRBJ2-5	NA	15	CASSIGTSGQETQYF
TRBV5-6	TRBJ1-2	NA	14	CASTRWGQGYGYTF
TRBV5-1	TRBJ2-7	NA	13	CASSLSRGGEQYF
TRBV7-8	TRBJ1-4	NA	14	CASSPTGGTEKLFF
TRBV28	TRBJ2-7	NA	12	CASSLAGYEQYF
TRBV19	TRBJ2-1	NA	14	CAASGLAGFNEQFF
TRBV4-1	TRBJ2-1	NA	14	CASSQEWRVTEQFF
TRBV27	TRBJ2-2	NA	12	CASSFRTGELFF
TRBV4-3	TRBJ2-1	NA	16	CASSQVTGPRQGAKFF
TRBV6-2/TRBV6-3	TRBJ1-1	NA	17	CASSYGRRQGANTEAFF
TRBV5-6	TRBJ2-3	NA	15	CASSYGRTSTDTQYF
TRBV2	TRBJ1-5	NA	13	CASSEERDQPQHF
TRBV6-5	TRBJ2-7	NA	12	CASRRATYEQYF
TRBV9	TRBJ2-1	NA	14	CASSVLTGSHEQFF
TRBV6-2/TRBV6-3	TRBJ1-5	NA	13	CASSWTENQPQHF
TRBV19	TRBJ1-2	NA	13	CASSNQVGYGYTF
TRBV4-1	TRBJ1-2	NA	17	CASSQEPWQGVNYGYTF
TRBV28	TRBJ2-7	NA	15	CASSRLDREEYEQYF
TRBV7-8	TRBJ2-7	NA	17	CASSQRPGQSLSYEQYF
TRBV10-3	TRBJ1-1	NA	13	CAISGVGATEAFF
TRBV28	TRBJ2-6	NA	16	CASSARTGPGANVLTF
TRBV27	TRBJ2-7	NA	13	CASRGENTYEQYF
TRBV7-8	TRBJ1-1	NA	15	CASSTSTGVVTEAFF
TRBV7-8	TRBJ1-6	NA	13	CASSLFNNSPLHF
TRBV2	TRBJ1-1	NA	13	CASGSRGRTEAFF
TRBV28	TRBJ1-2	NA	16	CASSSSGNRIHYGYTF
TRBV4-1	TRBJ1-6	NA	19	CASSQDLPTPSSYNSPLHF
TRBV10-3	TRBJ2-1	NA	15	CAISELAGNYNEQFF
TRBV12-2	TRBJ1-2	NA	14	CASRLDQQIYGYTF